The T cell receptor beta chain under discussion was sequenced for a study of regulatory T cells in long-lasting Graves disease. At the level of the study: More than 5 years of antithyroid drugs with positive TSH receptor antibodies defined persistent Graves' disease. Study results and caveats: Persistent disease samples used TRBV28, TRBJ1-2 and TRBJ2-5 preferentially.

The germline V gene encodes CDR1 MNHNS and CDR2 SASEGT. This CDR3 has 13 amino acids. The ends lost 6 bases at V and 5 bases at J; junction bases unmatched: 1. Time point indicated: persistent/refractory GD, antithyroid drugs over 5 years with positive TRAb. RNA from PBMCs was the source of the TCR library. Clinicians diagnosed Graves' disease using American Thyroid Association guidelines. Nine-milliliter peripheral blood samples went into EDTA tubes. As to this clonotype: The antigen is not known.

Through Arm-PCR of CDR3 regions and iRepertoire HTBI primers, TCR beta libraries were built. TCRdb reanalysed the multiplex PCR reads using MiXCR and keeps one entry per CDR3 protein. The sample includes 400,000 or so distinct CDR3 sequences, around 20% of them seen just once. The source of this sequence is a female donor with Graves disease. The J gene is TRBJ1-4, the V gene TRBV6-1; TRBD1 matches 9 bases. Sequencing was performed on peripheral blood mononuclear cells (PBMCs), taken when the disease was refractory, from a patient treated with antithyroid drugs. Here the CDR3 DNA reads TGTGCCAGCAGAGGGACAGGGAATGAAAAACTGTTTTTT. It codes for CASRGTGNEKLFF.